This T cell receptor (beta chain) appears in the sequencing data of a study of blood T cell repertoires in COVID-19. Across the whole study: From the United States, Italy and Spain came samples of acute and convalescent COVID-19. From T cells, B-cell-depleted T cells, or PBMCs came the material, which was cDNA or gDNA.

Notes on this clone: The germline gene is not matched at one end of the junction; a read error may be the cause.

Per the original methods: Counts of nucleated cells, estimated from reference gene primer amplification, were obtained. Some clones are missing from TCRdb's copy, which holds only in-frame ones; the method was immunoSEQ multiplex PCR. That table furnishes V, J and clone size, whereas the DNA furnished D and trimming. The sample holds roughly 180,000 clones, roughly four fifths seen once. The sequencing sample was made of peripheral blood. The receptor's source is a human donor in a cohort sampled during active COVID-19.

This CDR3 is CASSPGQGSYNEQFF. CDR3 coding DNA: TGTGCTAGCAGCCCAGGACAGGGATCCTACAATGAGCAGTTCTTC. This rearrangement joins TRBV7-7 to TRBJ2-1, with TRBD1 matching 8 bases. This CDR3 region has 15 residues. Germline CDR1 SSHAT, CDR2 FNYEAQ (reference sequence).